This T cell receptor beta chain derives from a study of shared T cell receptors in the human thymus. Sequenced by immunoSEQ multiplex PCR; TCRdb stores in-frame clones only, minus some. Among some 400,000 clones listed, around 95% were seen once. This CDR3 is 16 amino acids long. Germline V gene data show CDR1 as SGHDT and CDR2 as YYEEEE. The V and J ends lost 2 bases and 6 bases respectively, with 18 bases between them. Input material: thymocytes. The clonotype comes from a human donor. The gene calls are TRBV5-6 and TRBJ2-1, with D perhaps TRBD2 (6 bases). CDR3 in amino acids: CASSLSETSQSNEQFF. Here the CDR3 DNA reads TGTGCCAGCAGCTTATCTGAGACTAGTCAGTCCAATGAGCAGTTCTTC.